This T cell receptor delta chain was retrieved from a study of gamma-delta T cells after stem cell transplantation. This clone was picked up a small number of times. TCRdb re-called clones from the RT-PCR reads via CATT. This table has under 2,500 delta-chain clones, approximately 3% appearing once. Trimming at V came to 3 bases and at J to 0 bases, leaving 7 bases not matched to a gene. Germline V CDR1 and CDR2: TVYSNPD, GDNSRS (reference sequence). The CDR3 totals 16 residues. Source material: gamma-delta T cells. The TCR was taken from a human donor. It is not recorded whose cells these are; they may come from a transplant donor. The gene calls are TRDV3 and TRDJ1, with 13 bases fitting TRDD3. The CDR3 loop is CAFRDWGIRNTDKLIF. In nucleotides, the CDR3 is TGTGCCTTCCGCGACTGGGGGATACGGAACACCGATAAACTCATCTTT.